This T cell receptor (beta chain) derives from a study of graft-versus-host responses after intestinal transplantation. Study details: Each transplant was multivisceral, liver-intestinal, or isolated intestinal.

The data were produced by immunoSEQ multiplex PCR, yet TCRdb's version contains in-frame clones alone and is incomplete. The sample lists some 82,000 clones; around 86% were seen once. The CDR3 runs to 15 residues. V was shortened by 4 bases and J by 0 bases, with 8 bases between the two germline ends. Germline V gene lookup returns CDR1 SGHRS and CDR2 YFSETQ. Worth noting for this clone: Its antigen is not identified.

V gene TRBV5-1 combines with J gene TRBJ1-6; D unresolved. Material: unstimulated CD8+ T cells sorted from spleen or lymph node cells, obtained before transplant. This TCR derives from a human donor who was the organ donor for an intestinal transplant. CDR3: CASSLGPSYNSPLHF. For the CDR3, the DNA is TGCGCCAGCAGCCTCGGGCCCTCCTATAATTCACCCCTCCACTTT.